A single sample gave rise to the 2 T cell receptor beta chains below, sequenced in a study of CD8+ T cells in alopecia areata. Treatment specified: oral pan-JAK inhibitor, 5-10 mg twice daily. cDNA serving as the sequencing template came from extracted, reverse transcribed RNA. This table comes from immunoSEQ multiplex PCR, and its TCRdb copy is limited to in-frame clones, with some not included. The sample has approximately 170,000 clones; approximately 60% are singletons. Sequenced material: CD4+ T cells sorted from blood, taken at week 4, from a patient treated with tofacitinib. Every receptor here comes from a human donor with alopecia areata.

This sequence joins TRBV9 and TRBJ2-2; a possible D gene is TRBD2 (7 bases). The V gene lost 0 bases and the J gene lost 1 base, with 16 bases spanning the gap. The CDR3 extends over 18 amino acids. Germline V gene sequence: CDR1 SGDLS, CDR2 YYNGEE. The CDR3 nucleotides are TGTGCCAGCAGCGTAGCCCCTGGGGGGGCGGGGAACACCGGGGAGCTGTTTTTT. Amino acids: CASSVAPGGAGNTGELFF.

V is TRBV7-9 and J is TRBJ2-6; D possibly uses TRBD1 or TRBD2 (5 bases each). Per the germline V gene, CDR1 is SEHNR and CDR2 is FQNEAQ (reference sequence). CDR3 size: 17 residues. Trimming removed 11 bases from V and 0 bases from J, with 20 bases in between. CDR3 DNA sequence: TGTGCCCTTAGGGCCGGGACGGCTAACTCTGGGGCCAACGTCCTGACTTTC. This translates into CALRAGTANSGANVLTF. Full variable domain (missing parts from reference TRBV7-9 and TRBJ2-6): DTGVSQNPRHKITKRGQNVTFRCDPISEHNRLYWYRQTLGQGPEFLTYFQNEAQLEKSRLLSDRFSAERPKGSFSTLEIQRTEQGDSAMYLCALRAGTANSGANVLTFGAGSRLTVL.